Shown below are 17 T cell receptor beta chains from a single sample sequenced in a study of identical twins (dated by TCRdb to 2016 to 2017). Library generation was performed with 5' RACE. Reads for this sample came from an Illumina HiSeq 2000. Using fastp trimming at Q25 and MiXCR clonotype assembly, TCRdb reanalyzed the public sequencing data and kept in-frame beta chains. Rows merge per CDR3 protein into single entries with the most common DNA and genes. The sample includes under 400,000 distinct CDR3 sequences, with 9% to 10% observed a single time. 8% to 9.5% of the sample belongs to the ten largest clones. Sequenced sample: naive T cells sorted from blood. The cell subset or site label of this sample denotes: cells isolated with a human naive T-cell isolation kit. The receptors come from a woman aged 45-65 years in good health.

Concerning this clonotype: One junction end does not reproduce the germline sequence, and a read error may be involved. J is TRBJ2-1 and V is TRBV6-1; D remains unclear. The CDR3 is made up of 11 amino acids. Looked up from germline, CDR1 is MNHNS and CDR2 is SASEGT. The CDR3 DNA sequence: TGTGCCAGCAGTGTTCTTAATGACCAGTTCTTC. Translated: CASSVLNDQFF.

This clonotype was counted a few times. The chain employs TRBV19 and TRBJ2-1; TRBD2 aligns across 10 bases. V was pared by 3 bases and J by 0 bases, with 8 bases of the junction left unmatched. This CDR3 is built from 18 residues. Germline values: CDR1 LNHDA, CDR2 SQIVND (reference sequence). The CDR3 bases are TGTGCCAGTAGTATCGTCGGACTAGCGGCCAGCTCCTACAATGAGCAGTTCTTC. It encodes CASSIVGLAASSYNEQFF.

A few counts support this clonotype. This chain joins TRBV7-9 and TRBJ2-1; 12 bases agree with TRBD2. The germline CDR1 and CDR2 sequences are SEHNR and FQNEAQ (reference sequence). The CDR3 is 18 amino acids. With 4 bases clipped from V and 6 bases from J, the junction kept 13 bases outside the gene matches. The CDR3 DNA reads as TGTGCCAGCAGCTCTAACACCCCGACTAGCGGGAGATCCAATGAGCAGTTCTTC. Protein: CASSSNTPTSGRSNEQFF.

The rearrangement joins TRBV3-1 to TRBJ2-5; TRBD2 matches 9 bases. The J segment lost 2 bases and the V segment lost 4 bases, leaving 5 bases of the junction unmatched. Germline V gene sequence: CDR1 LGHDT, CDR2 YNNKEL (reference sequence). The CDR3 has 15 amino acids. The CDR3: CASSLRLAAQETQYF. The CDR3 DNA reads as TGTGCCAGCAGCCTGCGACTAGCGGCTCAAGAGACCCAGTACTTC.

The gene calls are TRBV21-1 and TRBJ2-7; the table names TRBD1, a call not compared with the DNA. TRBV21-1 is a documented pseudogene. This CDR3 region has 15 residues. The DNA for the CDR3 is TGTGCCAGGCCTGCTCGACAGCCTAATTCCTACGAGCAGTACGTC. Translating gives CARPARQPNSYEQYV.

The rearrangement uses TRBV12-3 or TRBV12-4 and TRBJ2-7; perhaps TRBD1 as D (5 bases). This CDR3 contains 12 residues. In nucleotides, the CDR3 is TGTGCTATCAGGGCTTCCCCTGGCGAGCAGTACTTC. This translates into CAIRASPGEQYF.

This clonotype occurred a few times. The chain couples TRBV11-1 to TRBJ2-3; 10 bases fit TRBD2. Germline V gene lookup returns CDR1 SGHAT and CDR2 FQDESV (reference sequence). After removal of 5 bases from V and 2 bases from J, the junction contained 10 bases not matched to a gene. The CDR3 is 17 residues long. The DNA of the CDR3 is TGTGCCAGCAGCCACTCCCTACTAGCGGGAATCACAGATACGCAGTATTTT. Translated, it gives CASSHSLLAGITDTQYF.

This clonotype was seen more than once but under ten times. The chain recombines TRBV7-2 with TRBJ2-1, with 13 bases aligning to TRBD2. The trim removed 5 bases at V and 9 bases at J, leaving 7 bases unmatched. Germline V gene lookup returns CDR1 SGHTA and CDR2 FQGNSA. The length of the CDR3 is 15 residues. DNA for the CDR3: TGTGCCAGCAGCCCCGGGACTAGCGGGAACGTTGAGCAGTTCTTC. Translating gives CASSPGTSGNVEQFF.

This CDR3 is CASSLSGRALSDTQYF. The DNA for the CDR3 is TGTGCCAGCAGTTTGAGCGGGAGGGCCTTGTCAGATACGCAGTATTTT. V gene TRBV12-3 or TRBV12-4 combines with J gene TRBJ2-3; 10 bases line up with TRBD2. Unmatched junction bases numbered 7, after V lost 3 bases and J lost 4 bases. CDR3 size: 16 residues.

This sequence joins TRBV3-1 and TRBJ2-7; 7 bases are a match to TRBD2. The CDR3 extends over 14 amino acids. V gave up 3 bases and J gave up 5 bases; unmatched junction bases: 7. Germline loops: CDR1 LGHDT, CDR2 YNNKEL (reference sequence). CDR3 amino acids: CASSHPGRIHEQYV. The CDR3 DNA is TGTGCCAGCAGCCATCCCGGGAGGATTCACGAGCAGTACGTC.

The rearrangement uses TRBV7-8 and TRBJ2-1, with 16 bases aligning to TRBD2. The CDR3 runs to 16 residues. Unmatched junction bases numbered 7, after V lost 5 bases and J lost 9 bases. Germline V gene lookup returns CDR1 SGHVS and CDR2 FQNEAQ. CDR3 nucleotides: TGTGCCAGCAGCCCATCGGGACTAGCGGGAGGGACTGAGCAGTTCTTC. As protein: CASSPSGLAGGTEQFF.

This clonotype has only a few counts. This chain joins TRBV7-9 and TRBJ2-1; 9 bases match TRBD1. J was trimmed by 5 bases and V by 5 bases; bases with no gene match: 10. The CDR3 loop spans 16 amino acids. Germline loops: CDR1 SEHNR, CDR2 FQNEAQ (reference sequence). The chain's CDR3 is CASSQTGTGTHNEQFF. CDR3 DNA sequence: TGTGCCAGCAGCCAAACTGGGACAGGGACCCACAATGAGCAGTTCTTC.

The chain recombines TRBV20-1 with TRBJ2-7; 7 bases agree with TRBD2. Germline trimming cut 5 bases from V and 7 bases from J; bases unmatched to any gene: 5. The CDR3 has 11 residues. Germline V gene sequence: CDR1 DFQATT, CDR2 SNEGSKA (reference sequence). CDR3 loop: CSAGSGREQYV. CDR3 DNA sequence: TGCAGTGCTGGCTCCGGGAGGGAGCAGTACGTC.

This clonotype has just a few counts. CDR3 protein: CASSLFSGVDTQYF. The CDR3 region has the DNA TGTGCCAGCAGCTTATTCTCTGGGGTCGATACGCAGTATTTT. The chain has TRBV7-9 and TRBJ2-3; no firm D call. The V gene's germline CDR1 is SEHNR and CDR2 FQNEAQ (reference sequence). Trimming stripped 2 bases from V and 6 bases from J, with 12 bases between. This CDR3 is 14 amino acids long.

J is TRBJ1-3 and V is TRBV5-1; D might be TRBD1 (6 bases). CDR3 length: 15 amino acids. Trimming stripped 0 bases from V and 1 base from J, with 8 bases between. CDR1 SGHRS and CDR2 YFSETQ come from the germline V gene. CDR3 nucleotide sequence: TGCGCCAGCAGCTTGGGGACAGCTTCTGGAAACACCATATATTTT. Its translation is CASSLGTASGNTIYF.

This clonotype has a count of ten or more. V and J are TRBV7-9 and TRBJ2-1, with 10 positions matching TRBD2. The germline CDR1 and CDR2 sequences are SEHNR and FQNEAQ (reference sequence). The V and J ends lost 5 bases and 3 bases, in that order; junction bases with no gene match: 16. The CDR3 consists of 19 residues. DNA of the CDR3: TGTGCCAGCAGCCCCCGTCGGCTAGCGGGAGCCCCTATCTACAATGAGCAGTTCTTC. This encodes CASSPRRLAGAPIYNEQFF. Based on the CDR3 plus reference TRBV7-9 and TRBJ2-1, the full variable domain is DTGVSQNPRHKITKRGQNVTFRCDPISEHNRLYWYRQTLGQGPEFLTYFQNEAQLEKSRLLSDRFSAERPKGSFSTLEIQRTEQGDSAMYLCASSPRRLAGAPIYNEQFFGPGTRLTVL.

In this sample, this clonotype turned up a few times. The chain carries TRBV12-3 or TRBV12-4 and TRBJ2-1, with a tentative D call TRBD2 (5 bases). The CDR3 has 15 residues. Trimming cost V 2 bases and J 7 bases, with 15 bases left between them. Written as DNA, the CDR3 is TGTGCCAGCAGTTTATCGGACTCTCCGAGAAATGAGCAGTTCTTC. This sequence encodes CASSLSDSPRNEQFF.